A selection of T cell receptor beta chains follows, all from one sample in a study of T-cell memory formation after mild COVID-19. Each CDR3 protein is one row after TCRdb ran MiXCR on the 5' RACE reads. Of about 440,000 distinct CDR3 sequences listed, about 20% are singletons. The specimen was PBMCs or a T cell subset sorted from them (not recorded which). The receptors were sampled from an adult woman who had mild COVID-19 (a few samples of this study predate the infection). Cell type and time point are not known. CDR3s include the opening cysteine and the closing phenylalanine or tryptophan. D genes are given only for firm matches. Size tells how often a clone was seen (once, few, many) or the class of an expanded clone, and some rows leave it out.

clone_size	d_call	v_call	j_call	cdr3_aa	cdr3_nt
few	.	TRBV9	TRBJ2-3	CASSVDGSADTQYF	TGTGCCAGCAGCGTAGACGGTAGCGCAGATACGCAGTATTTT
few	.	TRBV7-3	TRBJ1-1	CASSPALNTEAFF	TGTGCCAGCAGCCCGGCCCTGAACACTGAAGCTTTCTTT
many	TRBD1	TRBV19	TRBJ2-1	CASSATGGNNEQFF	TGTGCCAGTAGTGCAACAGGGGGGAACAATGAGCAGTTCTTC
few	TRBD1	TRBV10-3	TRBJ2-7	CAISKDQPGQRGYEQYF	TGTGCCATCTCCAAGGACCAACCGGGACAGAGGGGATACGAGCAGTACTTC
.	.	TRBV29-1	TRBJ1-1	CSAEGGSNTEAFF	TGCAGCGCCGAGGGGGGGTCGAACACTGAAGCTTTCTTT
.	.	TRBV27	TRBJ1-5	CASSPWDTYSNQPQHF	TGTGCCAGCAGTCCCTGGGACACTTATAGCAATCAGCCCCAGCATTTT
.	TRBD1	TRBV2	TRBJ1-6	CASRRTGGVGGDSPLHF	TGTGCCAGCAGAAGGACAGGGGGCGTGGGAGGAGACTCACCCCTCCACTTT
few	TRBD1	TRBV19	TRBJ2-3	CASSIGQGWGDTQYF	TGTGCCAGTAGTATCGGACAGGGATGGGGAGATACGCAGTATTTT
few	.	TRBV12-3/TRBV12-4	TRBJ1-5	CASSLGGEVSQPQHF	TGTGCCAGCAGTTTAGGGGGCGAGGTCAGTCAGCCCCAGCATTTT
.	.	TRBV9	TRBJ2-1	CASSVEEAGVYNEQFF	TGTGCCAGCAGCGTAGAGGAGGCAGGGGTGTACAATGAGCAGTTCTTC
few	TRBD2	TRBV12-3/TRBV12-4	TRBJ2-3	CASRTGAGPMDTQYF	TGTGCCAGCAGAACAGGAGCGGGGCCGATGGATACGCAGTATTTT
few	TRBD2	TRBV12-3/TRBV12-4	TRBJ2-1	CASSSFIGGDNEQFF	TGTGCCAGCAGTTCCTTTATCGGGGGGGACAATGAGCAGTTCTTC
once	.	TRBV24-1	TRBJ2-1	CATSDPRGKSYNEQFF	TGTGCCACCAGTGATCCCAGGGGAAAGTCCTACAATGAGCAGTTCTTC
few	TRBD2	TRBV29-1	TRBJ2-7	CSVEGLAGWYEQYF	TGCAGCGTTGAAGGACTAGCGGGATGGTACGAGCAGTACTTC